This TCR beta chain was profiled in a study of blood T cell repertoires in COVID-19. This clone was counted once. CDR3 length: 16 amino acids. V lost 7 bases and J 1 base, leaving 19 bases between the germline ends. CDR1 is SNHLY, CDR2 FYNNEI, per germline. TCRdb's table, derived via immunoSEQ multiplex PCR, lists solely in-frame clones and lacks some. The top ten hold under 3% of the sample, which has roughly 250,000 clones, about 91% seen once. Sequenced input: peripheral blood. This sequence originates from a young adult with COVID-19, enrolled during active disease. This chain links TRBV2 with TRBJ1-2, with D perhaps TRBD1 (6 bases). CDR3 DNA sequence: TGTGCCAGCACCAAAGATCGGGGGGCGGGTAACTATGGCTACACCTTC. This translates into CASTKDRGAGNYGYTF.